This TCR beta chain is from a study of cytomegalovirus exposure and HLA in healthy donors. V lost 3 bases, J lost 0 bases, and 4 bases lay in between. The length of the CDR3 is 13 residues. CDR1 is SGDLS, CDR2 YYNGEE, per germline. Clones were sequenced by immunoSEQ multiplex PCR, and TCRdb holds only the in-frame ones, with some missing. The table records 150,000 to 200,000 clones, approximately 84% of them present only once. Concerning this clone itself: Its antigen remains unidentified.

Study results and limitations: Investigators reported fewer than 200 TCR beta chains as tied to cytomegalovirus.

The origin of this receptor is a man aged 25-45 years in good health and CMV-seropositive. This chain links TRBV9 with TRBJ2-4; D gene ambiguous. The sequenced material came from PBMCs. CDR3 region: CASSGEAKNIQYF. The CDR3 region has the DNA TGTGCCAGCAGCGGAGAAGCCAAAAACATTCAGTACTTC.